The rows below give T cell receptor beta chains drawn from one sample of a study of CD8+ T cells in alopecia areata. TCRdb's copy holds only in-frame clones and misses some; the assay was immunoSEQ multiplex PCR. The table shows 130,000 to 150,000 clones, with roughly 44% occurring only once. Sequencing was done on a sample of CD4+ T cells sorted from blood. The origin of the receptors is a human donor with alopecia areata. Both conserved end residues are part of each CDR3. The order of the fields is J gene, CDR3 length, D gene, clone size, V gene, CDR3 DNA, CDR3 protein. The D gene is left open where the match is weak. A clone size is listed for some rows: how often the clone was seen (once, few, many), or a class if it is expanded.

TRBJ2-3 15 - - TRBV5-1 TGCGCCAGCAGCTTGGCGCCTTTCCGGGCAGATACGCAGTATTTT CASSLAPFRADTQYF
TRBJ2-5 13 TRBD2 - TRBV5-4 TGTGCCAGCAGCGGGAGGGGAGGAGAGACCCAGTACTTC CASSGRGGETQYF
TRBJ1-1 11 - - TRBV28 TGTGCCAGCACCGAGGTGGACAGAGCTTTCTTT CASTEVDRAFF
TRBJ1-5 12 TRBD1 - TRBV29-1 TGCAGCGGGGGGGACAGGGGTCAGCCCCAGCATTTT CSGGDRGQPQHF
TRBJ1-2 12 - - TRBV29-1 TGCAGCGTTGGATCCCAGCACTATGGCTACACCTTC CSVGSQHYGYTF
TRBJ2-7 11 - - TRBV20-1 TGCAGTGCCGATATTAGATACGAGCAGTACTTC CSADIRYEQYF
TRBJ1-2 14 - - TRBV29-1 TGCAGCGTTGAAAGGGATCACAGGACCTATGGCTACACCTTC CSVERDHRTYGYTF
TRBJ2-5 14 - few TRBV10-3 TGTGCCATCAGTGAGTCACGAGGGATGGAGACCCAGTACTTC CAISESRGMETQYF
TRBJ2-5 17 TRBD1 few TRBV5-1 TGCGCCAGCAGCTTGAGCCTTCTGACAGGGTCGGGGGAGACCCAGTACTTC CASSLSLLTGSGETQYF
TRBJ2-7 15 - - TRBV9 TGTGCCAGCAGCGCCTATCGGGACGCGGCTTACGAGCAGTACTTC CASSAYRDAAYEQYF
TRBJ2-3 15 - - TRBV18 TGTGCCAGCTCGAATTCCTACGGTAGCACAGATACGCAGTATTTT CASSNSYGSTDTQYF
TRBJ2-7 15 TRBD1 once TRBV5-1 TGCGCCAGCAGCTCATACAGGGACAGCTCCTACGAGCAGTACTTC CASSSYRDSSYEQYF
TRBJ2-7 15 - few TRBV29-1 TGCAGCGTTGAAGATCGGGGTAGCGGAACCTACGAGCAGTACTTC CSVEDRGSGTYEQYF
TRBJ1-2 14 - - TRBV7-9 TGTGCCAGCACGCGTCGGGGTCCCCTCTATGGCTACACCTTC CASTRRGPLYGYTF
TRBJ2-7 13 TRBD2 few TRBV29-1 TGCAGCGTTGAAGGGACTAGCGGGAACGAGCAGTACTTC CSVEGTSGNEQYF
TRBJ1-1 12 TRBD1 - TRBV29-1 TGCAGCACTTGGGACAGGGACACTGAAGCTTTCTTT CSTWDRDTEAFF
TRBJ1-2 13 - once TRBV4-1 TGCGCCAGCAGCCAAGACGGGAGCGGTGGCTACACCTTC CASSQDGSGGYTF
TRBJ2-1 16 TRBD1 - TRBV11-2 TGTGCCAGCAGCTTAGTCGCCCGGACAGGGCGGGATGAGCAGTTCTTC CASSLVARTGRDEQFF
TRBJ1-1 15 TRBD1 - TRBV10-3 TGTGCCATCAGAGAAAGAGGACAGGGGAACACTGAAGCTTTCTTT CAIRERGQGNTEAFF
TRBJ2-3 10 - few TRBV28 TGTGCCAGCAGTTTGGATACGCAGTATTTT CASSLDTQYF
TRBJ2-7 11 - few TRBV28 TGTGCCAGCAGTCACTCCTACGAGCAGTACTTC CASSHSYEQYF
TRBJ1-5 9 - once TRBV6-1 TGTGCCAGCAATACGCCCCAGCATTTT CASNTPQHF
TRBJ1-2 13 - - TRBV11-3 TGTGCCAGCAGCCACCGTCAGGGTTATGGCTACACCTTC CASSHRQGYGYTF
TRBJ1-4 13 - few TRBV7-2 TGTGCCAGCAGCCCCGGGCCTAATGAAAAACTGTTTTTT CASSPGPNEKLFF
TRBJ1-1 17 - once TRBV27 TGTGCCAGCAGCTCTCACACCGGGGGGTCTGTGAACACTGAAGCTTTCTTT CASSSHTGGSVNTEAFF
TRBJ1-5 13 - - TRBV27 TGTGCCAGCGGACGGGGAAGCAATCAGCCCCAGCATTTT CASGRGSNQPQHF
TRBJ2-1 11 - few TRBV30 TGTGCCTCTAAGACCTACAATGAGCAGTTCTTC CASKTYNEQFF
TRBJ2-1 15 TRBD1 - TRBV9 TGTGCCAGCAGCGAAACCGGGACAGCCTACAATGAGCAGTTCTTC CASSETGTAYNEQFF
TRBJ2-7 12 - - TRBV29-1 TGCAGCGTGGGGTTTTTTGTGAACGAGCAGTACTTC CSVGFFVNEQYF
TRBJ1-1 13 - - TRBV30 TGTGCCTGGAGAGGCCATTCAGGCACTGAAGCTTTCTTT CAWRGHSGTEAFF
TRBJ2-5 15 - - TRBV7-9 TGTGCCAGCAGCTTAGGCTCCCTGAGGAGAGAGACCCAGTACTTC CASSLGSLRRETQYF
TRBJ2-1 14 - - TRBV11-2 TGTGCCAGCAGCTTAGCGGTTTCCTACAATGAGCAGTTCTTC CASSLAVSYNEQFF
TRBJ2-3 14 - - TRBV7-2 TGTGCCAGCAGCTTAGCTGGGCTAACAGATACGCAGTATTTT CASSLAGLTDTQYF
TRBJ2-5 12 - - TRBV15 TGTGCCACCAGCAGAGATCGGAAGACCCAGTACTTC CATSRDRKTQYF
TRBJ2-3 12 - - TRBV30 TGTGCCTGGAGTCCTAGCACAGATACGCAGTATTTT CAWSPSTDTQYF
TRBJ2-6 16 - - TRBV2 TGTGCCAGCAGTGAAAGAGGGGTTTCTGGGGCCAACGTCCTGACTTTC CASSERGVSGANVLTF
TRBJ2-4 18 - - TRBV11-2 TGTGCCAGCAGCTTAGATCGTGACTCTAGTGGCGGGGAAAACATTCAGTACTTC CASSLDRDSSGGENIQYF
TRBJ2-3 15 - few TRBV18 TGTGCCAGCTCACCGATCGTAACAGGGCCCGATACGCAGTATTTT CASSPIVTGPDTQYF
TRBJ1-4 11 - few TRBV28 TGTGCCAGCAGTTTTCGGGGAAAACTGTTTTTT CASSFRGKLFF
TRBJ1-4 15 - - TRBV5-1 TGCGCCAGCAGCCCCCACCAGGTCACGAAGGAAAAACTGTTTTTT CASSPHQVTKEKLFF
TRBJ1-1 15 TRBD1 - TRBV6-5 TGTGCCAGCAGTTCTGGACAGGCTTGGAACACTGAAGCTTTCTTT CASSSGQAWNTEAFF
TRBJ2-1 14 - - TRBV30 TGTGCCTGGAGTGTACCCCAATTTACGAATGAGCAGTTCTTC CAWSVPQFTNEQFF
TRBJ2-7 11 - - TRBV29-1 TGCAGCGTTGGGAGTTCCTACGAGCAGTACTTC CSVGSSYEQYF